This T cell receptor beta chain was documented in a study of blood T cell repertoires in COVID-19. In the original workflow: Amplification of reference gene primers provided the estimated nucleated cell counts. The table came from immunoSEQ multiplex PCR; TCRdb's copy has only in-frame clones and leaves some out. Clonal size and the V and J genes are those of that table, whereas D and trimming came from the DNA. The sample lists 250,000 to 300,000 clones, 81% seen once, with around 3.2% in the top ten. This CDR3 contains 11 residues. Trimming took 2 bases from V and 6 from J, leaving 5 bases between them. The germline gives CDR1 SEHNR, CDR2 FQNEAQ (reference sequence).

This TCR was recovered from a woman in her sixties or seventies with active or convalescent COVID-19. The rearrangement joins TRBV7-9 to TRBJ2-7; D may be TRBD2 (5 bases). The sample was peripheral blood. CDR3 sequence reads: CASSLSGEQYF. CDR3 nucleotides: TGTGCCAGCAGCTTAAGCGGCGAGCAGTACTTC.